This TCR beta chain was retrieved from a study of blood T cell repertoires in COVID-19 (dated by TCRdb to the early 2020s). A note on the overall study: Samples covering the acute and convalescent phases of COVID-19 were provided by collaborators in the United States, Italy and Spain. HLA class I and class II types, where available, came from metadata supplied by the sample provider rather than from assay-based typing. A freely available public database, intended as a resource for researchers studying the immune response to SARS-CoV-2, is where the repertoires were released. Subjects who had been exposed to COVID-19, were actively infected with it, or had recovered from it provided the deeply sampled blood TCRbeta repertoires that made up the dataset. The samples were drawn from two sources: the first 160 participants of the ongoing ImmuneRACE study, and 1,200 or so subjects contributed by 6 global collaborators. The material from the prospective study consisted of cDNA or gDNA derived from T cells, B-cell-depleted T cells, or PBMCs. Nearly every sample came with metadata listing a de-identified subject ID, COVID-19 status, age in years and sex.

Concerning this clone itself: No cognate antigen has been identified for it. No much larger clonotype is one base removed from it; base qualities were not supplied.

The immunoSEQ Assay, a bias-controlled multiplex PCR, was used to amplify TCRbeta CDR3 regions from genomic DNA. The paper's data handling went like this. Nucleated cell counts per sample were estimated from amplification of reference gene primers within the assay. Sequence reads were collapsed and filtered to measure the absolute abundance of every unique TCRbeta CDR3 rearrangement. Productive Simpson clonality was computed per sample as the square root of Simpson's diversity index over productive rearrangements. TCRdb limited this immuneACCESS table to in-frame rearrangements with V and J called. A share of clones is missing; checked studies link under half to unresolved V genes, and the rest is unexplained. V and J calls and clone size come straight from that table; D and trimming were deduced from the DNA. In all, the sample holds roughly 150,000 clones, and about nine tenths of those were seen once. Jointly, the top ten make up approximately 4% of the sample.

Inclusive of the bounding cysteine and phenylalanine, the CDR3 is 14 residues long. CDR3 DNA only is kept here, 42 bases in frame from base 1. V is cut back by 4 bases and J by 7 bases, with 4 bases in the junction unmatched. CDR1 and CDR2 are read off the germline V gene (reference sequence) as LGHDT and YNNKEL. Study-wide findings and limitations: Clinical and demographic metadata were provided uncurated, with the amount varying by source and participant.

The collaborating institutions used their own protocols to collect whole blood in K2EDTA tubes. For TCRbeta analysis, collaborator samples were shipped as frozen whole blood, as isolated PBMCs, or as DNA extracted from either sample type. This clonotype originated in a woman in her sixties or seventies with acute or convalescent COVID-19. Recombination connected TRBV3-1 (or the pseudogene TRBV3-2) to TRBJ2-1; TRBD2 agrees with 10 junctional bases. Sequencing was carried out using peripheral blood. The DNA sequence is as follows: TGTGCCAGCAGCCTTAGCGGGGGGTCGAATGAGCAGTTCTTC. It encodes CASSLSGGSNEQFF.